This T cell receptor beta chain was obtained from a study of long-term antiretroviral therapy in people with HIV. Overall study findings and caveats: With ART, diversity went up but was still lower than in transplant donor controls.

A note on this clone: Its antigen is currently unknown.

Survey level was the resolution at which the v3.0 immunoSEQ assay ran. Clones were sequenced by immunoSEQ multiplex PCR, and TCRdb holds only the in-frame ones, with some missing. The table includes tens of thousands of clones, under 90% detected once. The germline gives CDR1 SEHNR, CDR2 FQNEAQ (reference sequence). V lost 3 bases to trimming and J lost 1 base, with 6 bases between them. This CDR3 spans 13 amino acids. The rearrangement joins TRBV7-9 to TRBJ2-5; no firm D call. This clonotype originated in a man aged 40-50 years with HIV. This material consisted of unsorted PBMCs, taken 0.5 years before starting antiretroviral therapy. CDR3 sequence reads: CASSLTPQETQYF. CDR3 bases: TGTGCCAGCAGCTTGACCCCCCAAGAGACCCAGTACTTC. Variable domain in full (rest from reference TRBV7-9 and TRBJ2-5): DTGVSQNPRHKITKRGQNVTFRCDPISEHNRLYWYRQTLGQGPEFLTYFQNEAQLEKSRLLSDRFSAERPKGSFSTLEIQRTEQGDSAMYLCASSLTPQETQYFGPGTRLLVL.